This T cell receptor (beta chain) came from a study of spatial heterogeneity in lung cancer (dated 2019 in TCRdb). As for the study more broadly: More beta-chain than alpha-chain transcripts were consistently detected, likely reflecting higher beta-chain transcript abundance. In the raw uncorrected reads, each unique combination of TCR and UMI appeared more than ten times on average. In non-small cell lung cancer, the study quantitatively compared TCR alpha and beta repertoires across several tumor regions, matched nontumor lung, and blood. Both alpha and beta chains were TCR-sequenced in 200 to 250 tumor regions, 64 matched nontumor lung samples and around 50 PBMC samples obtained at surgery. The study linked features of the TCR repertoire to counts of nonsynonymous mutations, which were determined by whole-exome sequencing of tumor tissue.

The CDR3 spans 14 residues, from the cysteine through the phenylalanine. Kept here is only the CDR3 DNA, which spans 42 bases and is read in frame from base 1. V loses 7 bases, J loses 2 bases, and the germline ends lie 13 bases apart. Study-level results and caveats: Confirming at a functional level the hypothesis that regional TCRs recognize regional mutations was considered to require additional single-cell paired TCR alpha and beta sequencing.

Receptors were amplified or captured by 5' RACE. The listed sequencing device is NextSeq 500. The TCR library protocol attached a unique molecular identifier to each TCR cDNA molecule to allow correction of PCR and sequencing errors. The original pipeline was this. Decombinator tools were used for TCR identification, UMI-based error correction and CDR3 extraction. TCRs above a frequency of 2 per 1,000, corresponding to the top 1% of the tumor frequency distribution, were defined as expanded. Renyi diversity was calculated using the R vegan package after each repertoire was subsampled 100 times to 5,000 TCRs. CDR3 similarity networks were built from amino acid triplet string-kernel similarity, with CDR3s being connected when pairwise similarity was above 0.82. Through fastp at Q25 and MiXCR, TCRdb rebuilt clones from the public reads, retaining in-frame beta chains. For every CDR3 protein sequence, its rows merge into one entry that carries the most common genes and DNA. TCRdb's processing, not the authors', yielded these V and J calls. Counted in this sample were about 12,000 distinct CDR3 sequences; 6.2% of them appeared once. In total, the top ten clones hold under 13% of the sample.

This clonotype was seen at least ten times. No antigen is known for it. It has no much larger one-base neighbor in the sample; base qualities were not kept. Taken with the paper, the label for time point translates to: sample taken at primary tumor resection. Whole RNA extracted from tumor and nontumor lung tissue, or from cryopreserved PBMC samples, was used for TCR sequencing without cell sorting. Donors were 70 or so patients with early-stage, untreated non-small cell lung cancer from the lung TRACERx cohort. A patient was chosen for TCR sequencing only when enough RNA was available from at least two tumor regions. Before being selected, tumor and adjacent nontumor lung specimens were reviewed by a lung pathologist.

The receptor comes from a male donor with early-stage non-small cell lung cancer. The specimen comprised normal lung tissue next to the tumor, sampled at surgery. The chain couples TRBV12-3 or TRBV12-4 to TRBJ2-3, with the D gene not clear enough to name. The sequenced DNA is TGTGCCAGCACCAACCGGGCCCACACAGATACGCAGTATTTT. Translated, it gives CASTNRAHTDTQYF.